The 21 T cell receptor beta chains presented below share a single source sample, sequenced in a study of T cells in Graves' hyperthyroidism and ophthalmopathy. Regions amplified from RNA transcripts were the TCR beta CDR3 regions. With the HTBI primer set, the TCR CDR3 went through a first round of RT-PCR. MiXCR, applied by TCRdb to the multiplex PCR reads, yields one record per CDR3 protein. The sample holds around 300,000 distinct CDR3 sequences; 13% are singletons and the top ten take more than 7.5%. The material sequenced was blood. The receptor source for this set is a woman in her twenties or thirties with Graves' hyperthyroidism that later progressed to Graves' ophthalmopathy.

This clonotype was counted many times. This chain uses TRBV30 with TRBJ1-4; D might be TRBD1 (5 bases). Germline assignment: CDR1 GTSNPN and CDR2 SVGIG (reference sequence). V lost 1 base and J 3 bases, leaving 12 bases between the germline ends. The CDR3 covers 15 residues. The DNA for the CDR3 is TGTGCCTGGAGTGCGGTAGGGGCTTCTAATGAAAAACTGTTTTTT. It codes for CAWSAVGASNEKLFF.

This clonotype was counted at least ten times. This chain connects TRBV28 to TRBJ2-7; 14 bases line up with TRBD2. V trimming: 5 bases; J trimming: 4 bases; junction bases outside the gene matches: 4. The germline gives CDR1 MDHEN, CDR2 SYDVKM. CDR3 size: 15 residues. CDR3 residues: CASSLGTSGSYEQYF. As DNA, the CDR3 is TGTGCCAGCAGTCTGGGGACTAGCGGGAGTTACGAGCAGTACTTC.

The V call is TRBV20-1, the J call TRBJ1-4, with 9 bases that match TRBD1. CDR3 length: 15 amino acids. Germline V gives CDR1 DFQATT, CDR2 SNEGSKA (reference sequence). V trimming: 3 bases; J trimming: 4 bases; junction bases outside the gene matches: 6. Here the CDR3 reads CSASRGGQGNEKLFF. The CDR3 DNA reads TGCAGTGCTAGCCGCGGGGGACAGGGTAATGAAAAACTGTTTTTT.

This clonotype appeared many times. The chain recombines TRBV12-3 or TRBV12-4 with TRBJ2-1, with 7 bases aligning to TRBD2. This CDR3 region has 16 residues. V lost 4 bases, J lost 10 bases, and 16 bases stayed unmatched. The CDR3 spells CASSSPGGRPAWEQFF. For the CDR3, the DNA is TGTGCCAGCAGTTCCCCGGGAGGACGTCCCGCTTGGGAGCAGTTCTTC.

There are many counts of this clonotype. The J gene is TRBJ2-7, the V gene TRBV6-2 or TRBV6-3, with TRBD2 matching 7 bases. J gave up 2 bases and V 6 bases, and 7 bases lay outside the gene matches. Germline V gene data show CDR1 as MNHEY and CDR2 as SVGEGT. This CDR3 has 14 amino acids. CDR3 residues: CASRDPGLPYEQYF. The CDR3 bases are TGTGCCAGCAGAGACCCGGGACTACCCTACGAGCAGTACTTC.

This clonotype was counted at least ten times. The rearrangement uses TRBV5-5 and TRBJ1-6; D ambiguous. From germline, CDR1 is SGHKS and CDR2 YYEKEE (reference sequence). CDR3 length: 14 residues. Trimming took off 1 base at V and 5 bases at J, with 7 bases between the two ends. CDR3 sequence: CASSLSQHNSPLHF. Written as DNA, the CDR3 is TGTGCCAGCAGCTTGTCACAGCATAATTCACCCCTCCACTTT. Together with reference TRBV5-5 and TRBJ1-6, the CDR3 gives the full variable domain: DAGVTQSPTHLIKTRGQQVTLRCSPISGHKSVSWYQQVLGQGPQFIFQYYEKEERGRGNFPDRFSARQFPNYSSELNVNALLLGDSALYLCASSLSQHNSPLHFGNGTRLTVT.

Ten or more counts support this clonotype. The J gene is TRBJ1-1, the V gene TRBV29-1; a possible D gene is TRBD1 (5 bases). The CDR3 is 12 amino acids. Deletions cut 7 bases from V and 0 bases from J, with 9 bases between. Germline CDR1 and CDR2: SQVTM and ANQGSEA. The CDR3 DNA follows: TGCAGCGATACAGGTCTGAACACTGAAGCTTTCTTT. Translation: CSDTGLNTEAFF. The full variable domain, completed using reference TRBV29-1 and TRBJ1-1, is SAVISQKPSRDICQRGTSLTIQCQVDSQVTMMFWYRQQPGQSLTLIATANQGSEATYESGFVIDKFPISRPNLTFSTLTVSNMSPEDSSIYLCSDTGLNTEAFFGQGTRLTVV.

In this sample, this clonotype turned up a few times. The rearrangement uses TRBV27 and TRBJ2-7; weak D call: TRBD1 (5 bases). V was cut by 6 bases and J by 2 bases, with 14 bases left in between. The CDR3 contains 14 residues. Per germline, CDR1 MNHEY and CDR2 SMNVEV (reference sequence). CDR3 coding DNA: TGTGCCAGCAGAAGGGGCCTCTGGGCCTACGAGCAGTACTTC. Amino acids: CASRRGLWAYEQYF.

In this sample, this clonotype turned up many times. The chain is built from TRBV7-6 and TRBJ2-1; TRBD1 aligns across 7 bases. This CDR3 is built from 15 residues. The germline V gene encodes CDR1 SGHVS and CDR2 FNYEAQ. The V segment lost 5 bases and the J segment 2 bases; nucleotides outside the gene matches: 6. The CDR3 reads CASSPGTAPYNEQFF. The CDR3 DNA follows: TGTGCCAGCAGCCCCGGGACAGCTCCCTACAATGAGCAGTTCTTC.

The gene calls are TRBV6-1 and TRBJ2-7; D is possibly TRBD1 or TRBD2 (5 bases each). Trimming removed 6 bases from V and 2 bases from J, with 20 bases in between. CDR3 length: 16 residues. Looked up from germline, CDR1 is MNHNS and CDR2 is SASEGT. The CDR3 here is CASSGTAAVIPYEQYF. In DNA, the CDR3 is TGTGCCAGCAGCGGGACGGCGGCAGTGATACCCTACGAGCAGTACTTC.

This clonotype was counted at least ten times. V and J are TRBV5-1 and TRBJ2-1; no firm D call. Germline V gives CDR1 SGHRS, CDR2 YFSETQ. Trimming stripped 4 bases from V and 5 bases from J, with 7 bases between. The CDR3 loop spans 12 amino acids. The CDR3 protein is CASSEANNEQFF. The CDR3 DNA follows: TGCGCCAGCAGCGAGGCCAACAATGAGCAGTTCTTC.

As to this clonotype: The junction departs from germline at one end; a sequencing error may be responsible. J is TRBJ2-1 and V is TRBV29-1, with 7 bases identical to TRBD2. The length of the CDR3 is 14 residues. CDR1 SQVTM and CDR2 ANQGSEA come from the germline V gene. The CDR3 DNA is TGCATCGTTGAAGAACTAGCGACTAACAATGAGCAGTTCTTC. This codes for CIVEELATNNEQFF.

This clonotype has more than one count but fewer than ten. V is TRBV6-1 and J is TRBJ2-7, with D perhaps matching TRBD1 (6 bases). The germline CDR1 and CDR2 sequences are MNHNS and SASEGT. This CDR3 is built from 13 residues. Trimming cost V 7 bases and J 2 bases, with 12 bases left between them. CDR3 sequence (DNA): TGTGCCAGCAACACAGGGAGTCCCTACGAGCAGTACTTC. Protein product: CASNTGSPYEQYF.

The chain has TRBV30 and TRBJ1-2, with D maybe TRBD1 (6 bases). Germline-derived CDR1 and CDR2 are GTSNPN and SVGIG (reference sequence). Trimming shortened V by 0 bases and J by 10 bases, and 18 bases separated the two germline ends. The CDR3 spans 14 residues. CDR3 nucleotide sequence: TGTGCCTGGAGTGTAACAGTCTCAAAGGGGGACTACACCTTC. It codes for CAWSVTVSKGDYTF. Full variable domain (rest looked up from reference TRBV30 and TRBJ1-2): SQTIHQWPATLVQPVGSPLSLECTVEGTSNPNLYWYRQAAGRGLQLLFYSVGIGQISSEVPQNLSASRPQDRQFILSSKKLLLSDSGFYLCAWSVTVSKGDYTFGSGTRLTVV.

This clonotype has at least ten counts. V is TRBV2 and J is TRBJ1-5; tentatively, D is TRBD1 (5 bases). CDR3 length: 13 residues. The germline V gene encodes CDR1 SNHLY and CDR2 FYNNEI. Trimming removed 7 bases from V and 3 bases from J, with 10 bases in between. The CDR3 loop reads CASIQGLNQPQHF. CDR3 bases: TGTGCCAGCATTCAGGGCCTCAATCAGCCCCAGCATTTT.

There are many counts of this clonotype. The chain combines TRBV19 with TRBJ1-5; no firm D call. Germline assignment: CDR1 LNHDA and CDR2 SQIVND (reference sequence). Trimming shortened V by 7 bases and J by 0 bases, and 10 bases separated the two germline ends. There are 14 residues in the CDR3. The CDR3 loop reads CASKGRYSNQPQHF. The CDR3 region has the DNA TGTGCCAGTAAAGGCCGCTATAGCAATCAGCCCCAGCATTTT.

This clonotype was counted ten times or more. This chain connects TRBV6-1 to TRBJ2-2; the match to TRBD2 covers 12 bases. Per the germline V gene, CDR1 is MNHNS and CDR2 is SASEGT. After removal of 5 bases from V and 3 bases from J, the junction contained 13 bases not matched to a gene. This CDR3 spans 19 amino acids. CDR3 protein: CASSPSGRAYVSDTGELFF. CDR3 sequence (DNA): TGTGCCAGCAGTCCTAGCGGGAGGGCCTATGTATCGGACACCGGGGAGCTGTTTTTT.

V usage is TRBV2 and J usage is TRBJ2-2; TRBD1 agrees at 8 bases. Trimming cost V 2 bases and J 2 bases; bases outside gene matches: 4. CDR1 is SNHLY, CDR2 FYNNEI, per germline. This CDR3 has 16 amino acids. The CDR3 nucleotides read TGTGCCAGCAGTGAACAGGGGGCTTTAAACACCGGGGAGCTGTTTTTT. Its translation: CASSEQGALNTGELFF.

This clonotype was counted many times. The V gene is TRBV10-3, the J gene TRBJ2-1, with TRBD2 matching 14 bases. Germline CDR1 and CDR2: ENHRY and SYGVKD. The CDR3 consists of 18 residues. V lost 0 bases to trimming and J lost 6 bases; unmatched junction nucleotides: 7. In DNA, the CDR3 is TGTGCCATCAGTGAGTCGGGACTAGCGGGGGTTAGTACCAATGAGCAGTTCTTC. It yields the protein CAISESGLAGVSTNEQFF.

This clonotype was found many times. The genes are TRBV4-2 and TRBJ2-2, with D unclear. CDR1 and CDR2 (germline): LGHNA, YNFKEQ. V lost 1 base, J lost 5 bases, and 5 bases lay in between. CDR3 length: 13 amino acids. In DNA form, the CDR3 reads TGTGCCAGCAGCCAAGGACGGACCGGGGAGCTGTTTTTT. It translates to CASSQGRTGELFF.

The table lists this clonotype with many counts. V is TRBV30 and J is TRBJ1-4; tentative D call: TRBD1 (5 bases). The germline V gene has CDR1 GTSNPN and CDR2 SVGIG (reference sequence). V lost 5 bases and J lost 7, with 17 bases in between. The CDR3 runs 14 residues. The CDR3 region has the DNA TGTGCCTGGGATGGCGGACATCAGGGTGAAAAACTGTTTTTT. Amino acid sequence: CAWDGGHQGEKLFF. The full variable domain, completed using reference TRBV30 and TRBJ1-4, is SQTIHQWPATLVQPVGSPLSLECTVEGTSNPNLYWYRQAAGRGLQLLFYSVGIGQISSEVPQNLSASRPQDRQFILSSKKLLLSDSGFYLCAWDGGHQGEKLFFGSGTQLSVL.